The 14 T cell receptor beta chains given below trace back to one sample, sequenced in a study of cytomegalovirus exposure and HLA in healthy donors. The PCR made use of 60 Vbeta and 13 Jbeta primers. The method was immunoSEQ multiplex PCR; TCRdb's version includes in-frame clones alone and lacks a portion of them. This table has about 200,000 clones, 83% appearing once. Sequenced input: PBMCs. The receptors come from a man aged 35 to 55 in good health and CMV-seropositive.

The CDR3 loop is CASSVGTSGSHEQYF. CDR3 coding DNA: TGTGCCAGCAGCGTAGGGACTAGCGGGAGCCACGAGCAGTACTTC. The chain is built from TRBV9 and TRBJ2-7, with 13 positions matching TRBD2. Trimming at V came to 0 bases and at J to 5 bases, leaving 2 bases not matched to a gene. Germline V gives CDR1 SGDLS, CDR2 YYNGEE. The CDR3 consists of 15 residues.

The CDR3 sequence is CASGGIVDEQYF. In nucleotides, the CDR3 is TGTGCCAGCGGGGGCATTGTGGACGAGCAGTACTTC. The V gene is TRBV6-6, the J gene TRBJ2-7; TRBD1 is a possible D gene (6 bases). Germline CDR1 reads MNHNY; CDR2 reads SVGAGI (reference sequence). The CDR3 is made up of 12 amino acids. V was shortened by 8 bases and J by 5 bases, with 13 bases between the two germline ends.

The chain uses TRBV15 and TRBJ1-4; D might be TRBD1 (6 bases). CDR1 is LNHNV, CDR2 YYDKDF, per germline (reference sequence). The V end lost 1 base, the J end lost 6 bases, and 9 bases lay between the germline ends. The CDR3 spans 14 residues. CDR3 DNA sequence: TGTGCCACCAGCAGAGGAGGGGGGGATGAAAAACTGTTTTTT. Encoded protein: CATSRGGGDEKLFF. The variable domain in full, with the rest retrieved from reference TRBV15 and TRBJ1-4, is DAMVIQNPRYQVTQFGKPVTLSCSQTLNHNVMYWYQQKSSQAPKLLFHYYDKDFNNEADTPDNFQSRRPNTSFCFLDIRSPGLGDTAMYLCATSRGGGDEKLFFGSGTQLSVL.

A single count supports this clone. The CDR3 DNA reads TGTGCCAGCAGCCTGACAGGACTCTCTGGAAACACCATATATTTT. Amino acids: CASSLTGLSGNTIYF. V usage is TRBV7-2 and J usage is TRBJ1-3; TRBD1 is a possible D gene (6 bases). Germline V CDR1 and CDR2: SGHTA, FQGNSA. Trimming took 5 bases from V and 0 from J, leaving 11 bases between them. This CDR3 is built from 15 residues. Using reference TRBV7-2 and TRBJ1-3 for the parts outside the CDR3, the full variable domain is GAGVSQSPSNKVTEKGKDVELRCDPISGHTALYWYRQSLGQGLEFLIYFQGNSAPDKSGLPSDRFSAERTGGSVSTLTIQRTQQEDSAVYLCASSLTGLSGNTIYFGEGSWLTVV.

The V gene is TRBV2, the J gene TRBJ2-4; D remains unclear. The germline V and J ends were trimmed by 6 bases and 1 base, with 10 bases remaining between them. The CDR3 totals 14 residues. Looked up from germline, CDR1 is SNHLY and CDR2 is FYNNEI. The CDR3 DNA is TGTGCCAGCAGACTTCCTACGGCCAAAAACATTCAGTACTTC. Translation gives CASRLPTAKNIQYF.

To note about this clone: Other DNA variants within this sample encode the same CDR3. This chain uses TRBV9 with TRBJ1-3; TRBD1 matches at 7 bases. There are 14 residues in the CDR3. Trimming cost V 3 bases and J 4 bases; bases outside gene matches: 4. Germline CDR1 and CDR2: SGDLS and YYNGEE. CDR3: CASSAGTAGNTIYF. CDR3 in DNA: TGTGCCAGCAGCGCGGGGACAGCGGGAAACACCATATATTTT. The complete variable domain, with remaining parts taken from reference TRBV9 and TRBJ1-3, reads DSGVTQTPKHLITATGQRVTLRCSPRSGDLSVYWYQQSLDQGLQFLIQYYNGEERAKGNILERFSAQQFPDLHSELNLSSLELGDSALYFCASSAGTAGNTIYFGEGSWLTVV.

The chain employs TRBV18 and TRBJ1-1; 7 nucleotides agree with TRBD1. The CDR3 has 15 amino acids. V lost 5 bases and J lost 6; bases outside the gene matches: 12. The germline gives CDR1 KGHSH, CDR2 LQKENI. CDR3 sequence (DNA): TGTGCCAGCTCATCAGGACAGGAGTTAGTGGCTGAAGCTTTCTTT. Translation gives CASSSGQELVAEAFF.

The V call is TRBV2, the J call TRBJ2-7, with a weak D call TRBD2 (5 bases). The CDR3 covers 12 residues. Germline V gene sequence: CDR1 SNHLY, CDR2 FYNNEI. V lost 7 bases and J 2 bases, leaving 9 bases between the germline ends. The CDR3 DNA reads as TGTGCCAGCATCCGGGATACCTACGAGCAGTACTTC. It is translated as CASIRDTYEQYF.

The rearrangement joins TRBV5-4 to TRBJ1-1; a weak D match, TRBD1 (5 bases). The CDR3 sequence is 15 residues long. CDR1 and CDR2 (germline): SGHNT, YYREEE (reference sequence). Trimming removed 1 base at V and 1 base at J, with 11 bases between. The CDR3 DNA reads TGTGCCAGCAGCTTGTTTCCGGGGGGGAACACTGAAGCTTTCTTT. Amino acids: CASSLFPGGNTEAFF.

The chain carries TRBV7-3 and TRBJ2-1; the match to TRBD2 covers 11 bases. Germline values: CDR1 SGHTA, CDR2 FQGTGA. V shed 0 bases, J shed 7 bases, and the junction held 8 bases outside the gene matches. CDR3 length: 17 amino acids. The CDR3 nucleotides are TGTGCCAGCAGCTTAACATTGGATCCTAGCGGGAGGAATGAGCAGTTCTTC. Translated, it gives CASSLTLDPSGRNEQFF.

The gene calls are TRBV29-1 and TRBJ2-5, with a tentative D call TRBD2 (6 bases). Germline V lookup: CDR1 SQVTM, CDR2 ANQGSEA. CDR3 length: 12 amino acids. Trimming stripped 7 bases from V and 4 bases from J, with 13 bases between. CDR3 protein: CSAGRRGETQYF. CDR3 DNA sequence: TGCAGCGCGGGACGGCGGGGAGAGACCCAGTACTTC. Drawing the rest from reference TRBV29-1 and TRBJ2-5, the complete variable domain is SAVISQKPSRDICQRGTSLTIQCQVDSQVTMMFWYRQQPGQSLTLIATANQGSEATYESGFVIDKFPISRPNLTFSTLTVSNMSPEDSSIYLCSAGRRGETQYFGPGTRLLVL.

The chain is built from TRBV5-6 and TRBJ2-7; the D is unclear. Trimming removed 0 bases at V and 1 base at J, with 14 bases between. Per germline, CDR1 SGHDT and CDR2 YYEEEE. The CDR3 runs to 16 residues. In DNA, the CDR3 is TGTGCCAGCAGCTTGGAGGCGCCAGGTAATTCCTACGAGCAGTACTTC. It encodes CASSLEAPGNSYEQYF.

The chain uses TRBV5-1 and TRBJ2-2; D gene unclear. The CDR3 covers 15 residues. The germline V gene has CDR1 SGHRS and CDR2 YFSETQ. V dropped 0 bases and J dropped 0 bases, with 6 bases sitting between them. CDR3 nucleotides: TGCGCCAGCAGCTTGGACAGTTCGAACACCGGGGAGCTGTTTTTT. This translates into CASSLDSSNTGELFF.

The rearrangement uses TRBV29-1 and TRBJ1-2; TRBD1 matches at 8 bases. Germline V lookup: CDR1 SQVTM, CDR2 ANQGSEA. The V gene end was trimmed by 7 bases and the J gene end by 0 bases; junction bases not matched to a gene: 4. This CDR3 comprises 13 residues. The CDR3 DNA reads TGCAGCGCTACGGGACAGGCTAACTATGGCTACACCTTC. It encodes CSATGQANYGYTF. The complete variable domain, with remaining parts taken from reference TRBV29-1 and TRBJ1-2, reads SAVISQKPSRDICQRGTSLTIQCQVDSQVTMMFWYRQQPGQSLTLIATANQGSEATYESGFVIDKFPISRPNLTFSTLTVSNMSPEDSSIYLCSATGQANYGYTFGSGTRLTVV.